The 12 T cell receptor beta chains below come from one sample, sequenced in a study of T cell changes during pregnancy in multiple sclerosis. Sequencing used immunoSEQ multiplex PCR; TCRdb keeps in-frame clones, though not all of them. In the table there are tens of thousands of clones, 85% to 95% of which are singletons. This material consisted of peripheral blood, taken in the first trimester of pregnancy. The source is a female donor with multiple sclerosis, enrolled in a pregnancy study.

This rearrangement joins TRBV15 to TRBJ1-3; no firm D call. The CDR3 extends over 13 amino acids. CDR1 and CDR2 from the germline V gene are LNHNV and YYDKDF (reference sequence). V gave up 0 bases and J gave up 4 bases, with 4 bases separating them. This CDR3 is CATSRDRGNTIYF. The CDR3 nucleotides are TGTGCCACCAGCAGAGATCGGGGAAACACCATATATTTT. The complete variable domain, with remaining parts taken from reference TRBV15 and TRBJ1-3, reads DAMVIQNPRYQVTQFGKPVTLSCSQTLNHNVMYWYQQKSSQAPKLLFHYYDKDFNNEADTPDNFQSRRPNTSFCFLDIRSPGLGDTAMYLCATSRDRGNTIYFGEGSWLTVV.

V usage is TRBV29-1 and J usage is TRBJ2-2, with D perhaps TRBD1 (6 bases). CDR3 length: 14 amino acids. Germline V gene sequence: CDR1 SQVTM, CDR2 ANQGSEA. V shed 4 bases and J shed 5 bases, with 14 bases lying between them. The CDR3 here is CSVAGQYNTGELFF. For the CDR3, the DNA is TGCAGCGTTGCAGGACAGTACAATACCGGGGAGCTGTTTTTT.

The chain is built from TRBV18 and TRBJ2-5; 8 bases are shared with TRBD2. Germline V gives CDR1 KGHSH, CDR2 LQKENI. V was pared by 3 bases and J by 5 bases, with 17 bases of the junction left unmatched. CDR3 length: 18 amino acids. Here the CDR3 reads CASSPQLAAGGRSETQYF. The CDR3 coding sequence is TGTGCCAGCTCACCCCAACTAGCGGCGGGAGGTCGGTCGGAGACCCAGTACTTC.

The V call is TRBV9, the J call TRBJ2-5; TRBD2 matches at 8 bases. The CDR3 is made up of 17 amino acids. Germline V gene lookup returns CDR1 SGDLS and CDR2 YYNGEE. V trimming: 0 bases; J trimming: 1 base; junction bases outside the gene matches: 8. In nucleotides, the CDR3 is TGTGCCAGCAGCGTAGCCTCGGGGACTAGAGGCCAAGAGACCCAGTACTTC. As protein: CASSVASGTRGQETQYF.

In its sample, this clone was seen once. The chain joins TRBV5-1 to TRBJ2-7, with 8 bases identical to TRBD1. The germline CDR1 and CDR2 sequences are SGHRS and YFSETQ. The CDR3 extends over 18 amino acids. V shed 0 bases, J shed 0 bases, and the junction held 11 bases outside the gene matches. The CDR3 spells CASSLVGQGPYSSYEQYF. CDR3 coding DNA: TGCGCCAGCAGCTTGGTAGGACAGGGACCCTACAGCTCCTACGAGCAGTACTTC.

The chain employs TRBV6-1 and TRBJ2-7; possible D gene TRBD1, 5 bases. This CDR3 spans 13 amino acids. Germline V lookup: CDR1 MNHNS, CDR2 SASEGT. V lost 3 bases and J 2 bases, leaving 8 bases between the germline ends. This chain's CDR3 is CASSETVPYEQYF. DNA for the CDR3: TGTGCCAGCAGTGAGACAGTGCCCTACGAGCAGTACTTC.

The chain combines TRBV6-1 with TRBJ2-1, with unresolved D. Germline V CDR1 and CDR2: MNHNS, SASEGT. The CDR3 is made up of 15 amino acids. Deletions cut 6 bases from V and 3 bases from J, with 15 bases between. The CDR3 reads CASREIAPLYNEQFF. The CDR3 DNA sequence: TGTGCCAGCAGGGAAATAGCCCCTCTCTACAATGAGCAGTTCTTC.

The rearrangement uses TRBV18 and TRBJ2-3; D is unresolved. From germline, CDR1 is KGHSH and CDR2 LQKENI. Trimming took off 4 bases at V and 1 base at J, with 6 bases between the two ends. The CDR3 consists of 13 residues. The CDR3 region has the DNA TGTGCCAGCTCACGGCCTGGCACAGATACGCAGTATTTT. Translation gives CASSRPGTDTQYF.

CDR3 region: CAISEYSGGLVNQPQHF. DNA of the CDR3: TGTGCCATCAGTGAGTATTCAGGGGGACTTGTCAATCAGCCCCAGCATTTT. V usage is TRBV10-3 and J usage is TRBJ1-5, with 7 bases that match TRBD1. V shed 1 base, J shed 3 bases, and the junction held 9 bases outside the gene matches. CDR1 is ENHRY, CDR2 SYGVKD, per germline. The length of the CDR3 is 17 residues.

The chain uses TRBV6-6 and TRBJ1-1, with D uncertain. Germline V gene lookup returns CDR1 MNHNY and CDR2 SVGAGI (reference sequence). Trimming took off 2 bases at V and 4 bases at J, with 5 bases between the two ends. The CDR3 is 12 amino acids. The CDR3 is CASSYIRTEAFF. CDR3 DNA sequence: TGTGCCAGCAGTTACATCCGCACTGAAGCTTTCTTT.

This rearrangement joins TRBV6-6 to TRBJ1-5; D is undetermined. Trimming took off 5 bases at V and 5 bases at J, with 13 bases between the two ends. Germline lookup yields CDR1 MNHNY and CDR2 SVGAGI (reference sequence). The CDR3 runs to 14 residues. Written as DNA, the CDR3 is TGTGCCAGCAGTCGACTCGCCCTAGATCAGCCCCAGCATTTT. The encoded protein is CASSRLALDQPQHF.

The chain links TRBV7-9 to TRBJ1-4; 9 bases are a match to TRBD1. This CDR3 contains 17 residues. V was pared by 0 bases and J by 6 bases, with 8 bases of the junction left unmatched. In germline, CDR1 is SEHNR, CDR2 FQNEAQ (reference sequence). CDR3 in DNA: TGTGCCAGCAGCTTAGCACCGGGACAGGGTCAAGATGAAAAACTGTTTTTT. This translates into CASSLAPGQGQDEKLFF.